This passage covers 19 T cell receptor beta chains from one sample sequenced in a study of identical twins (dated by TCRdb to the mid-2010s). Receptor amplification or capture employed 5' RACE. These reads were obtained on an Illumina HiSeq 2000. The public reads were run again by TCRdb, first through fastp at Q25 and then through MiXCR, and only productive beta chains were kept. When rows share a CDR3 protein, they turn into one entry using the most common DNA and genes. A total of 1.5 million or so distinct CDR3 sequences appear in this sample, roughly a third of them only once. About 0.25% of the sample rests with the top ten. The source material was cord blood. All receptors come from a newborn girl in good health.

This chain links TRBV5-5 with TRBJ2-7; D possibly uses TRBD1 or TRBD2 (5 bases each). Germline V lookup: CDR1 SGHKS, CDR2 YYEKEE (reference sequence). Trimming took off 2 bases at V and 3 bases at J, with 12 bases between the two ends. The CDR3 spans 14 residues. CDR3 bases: TGTGCCAGCAGCTTCATTGGGGACCTCTACGAGCAGTACTTC. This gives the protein CASSFIGDLYEQYF.

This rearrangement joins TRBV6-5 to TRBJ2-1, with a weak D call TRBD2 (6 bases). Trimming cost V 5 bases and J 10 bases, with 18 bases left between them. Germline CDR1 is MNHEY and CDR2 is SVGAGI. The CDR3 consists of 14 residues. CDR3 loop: CASSPRLGYYEQFF. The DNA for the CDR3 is TGTGCCAGCAGTCCACGACTAGGGTACTACGAGCAGTTCTTC.

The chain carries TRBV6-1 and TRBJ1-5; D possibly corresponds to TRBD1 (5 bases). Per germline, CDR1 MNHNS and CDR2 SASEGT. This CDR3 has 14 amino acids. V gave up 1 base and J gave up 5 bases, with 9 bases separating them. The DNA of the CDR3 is TGTGCCAGCAGTGAAGGAGGAGGGGATCAGCCCCAGCATTTT. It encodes CASSEGGGDQPQHF.

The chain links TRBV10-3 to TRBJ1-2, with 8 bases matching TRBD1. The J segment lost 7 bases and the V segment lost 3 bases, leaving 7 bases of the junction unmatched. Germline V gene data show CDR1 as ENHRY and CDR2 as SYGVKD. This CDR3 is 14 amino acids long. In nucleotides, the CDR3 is TGTGCCATCAGTGACCCAGGGGGCGATTTTGGCTACACCTTC. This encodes CAISDPGGDFGYTF.

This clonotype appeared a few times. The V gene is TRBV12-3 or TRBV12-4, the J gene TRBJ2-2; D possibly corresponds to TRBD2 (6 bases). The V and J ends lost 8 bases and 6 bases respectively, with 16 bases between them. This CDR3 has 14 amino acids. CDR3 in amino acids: CASGGGYEAGELFF. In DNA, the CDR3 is TGTGCCAGCGGCGGAGGGTACGAGGCCGGGGAGCTGTTTTTT.

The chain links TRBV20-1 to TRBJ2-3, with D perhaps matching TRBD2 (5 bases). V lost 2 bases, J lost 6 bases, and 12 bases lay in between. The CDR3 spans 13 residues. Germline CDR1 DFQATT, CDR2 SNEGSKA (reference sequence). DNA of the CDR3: TGCAGTGCTAGACTAACTAGTTTGGATACGCAGTATTTT. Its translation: CSARLTSLDTQYF.

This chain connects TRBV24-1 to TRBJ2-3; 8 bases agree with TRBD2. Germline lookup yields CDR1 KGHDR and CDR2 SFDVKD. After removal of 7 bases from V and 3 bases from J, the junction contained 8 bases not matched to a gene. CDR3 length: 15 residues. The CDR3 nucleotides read TGTGCCACCAGCCCAGGAGCGGGAGTGACAGATACGCAGTATTTT. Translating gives CATSPGAGVTDTQYF.

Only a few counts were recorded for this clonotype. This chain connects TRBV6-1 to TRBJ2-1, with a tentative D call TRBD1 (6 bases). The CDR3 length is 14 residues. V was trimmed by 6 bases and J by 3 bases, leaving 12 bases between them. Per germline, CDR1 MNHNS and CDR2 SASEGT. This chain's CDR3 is CASSVGQSYNEQFF. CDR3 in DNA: TGTGCCAGCAGCGTAGGACAGAGCTACAATGAGCAGTTCTTC.

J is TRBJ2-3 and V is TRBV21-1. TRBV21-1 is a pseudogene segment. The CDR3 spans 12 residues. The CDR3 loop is CASSKHTDTLYF. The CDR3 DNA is TGTGCCAGCAGCAAACACACAGATACGCTGTATTTT.

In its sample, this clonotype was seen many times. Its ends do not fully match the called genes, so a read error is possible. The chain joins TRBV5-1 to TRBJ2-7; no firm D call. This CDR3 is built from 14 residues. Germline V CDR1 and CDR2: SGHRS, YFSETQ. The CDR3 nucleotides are TGCGCCAGCAGCTTGGCTTTCTACTCCTCCGAGCAGTACTTC. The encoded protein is CASSLAFYSSEQYF.

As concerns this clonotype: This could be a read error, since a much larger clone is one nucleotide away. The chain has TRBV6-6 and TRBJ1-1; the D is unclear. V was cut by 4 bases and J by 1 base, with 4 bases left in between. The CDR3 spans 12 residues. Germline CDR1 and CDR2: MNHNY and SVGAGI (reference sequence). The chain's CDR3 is CASSWANTEAFF. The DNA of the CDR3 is TGTGCCAGCAGTTGGGCGAACACTGAAGCTTTCTTT.

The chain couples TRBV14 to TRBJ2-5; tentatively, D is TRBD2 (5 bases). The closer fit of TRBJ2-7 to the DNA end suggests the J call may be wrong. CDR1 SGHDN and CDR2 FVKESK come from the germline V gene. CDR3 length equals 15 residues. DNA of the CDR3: TGTGCCAGCAGCCAAGATCTGAGCGGCCCCTACGAGCAGTACTTC. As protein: CASSQDLSGPYEQYF.

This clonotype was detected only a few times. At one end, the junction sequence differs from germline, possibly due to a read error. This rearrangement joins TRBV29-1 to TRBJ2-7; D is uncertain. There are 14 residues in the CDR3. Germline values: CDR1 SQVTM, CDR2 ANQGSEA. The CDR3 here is CSVGNRTSVYGQYF. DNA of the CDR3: TGCAGCGTTGGTAATCGTACCAGCGTCTACGGGCAGTACTTC.

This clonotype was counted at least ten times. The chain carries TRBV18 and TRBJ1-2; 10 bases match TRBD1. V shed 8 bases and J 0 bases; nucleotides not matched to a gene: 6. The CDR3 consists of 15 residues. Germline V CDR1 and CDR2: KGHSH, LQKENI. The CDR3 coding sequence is TGTGCCAGCAGCCCCGGGACAGGGGCTAACTATGGCTACACCTTC. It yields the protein CASSPGTGANYGYTF.

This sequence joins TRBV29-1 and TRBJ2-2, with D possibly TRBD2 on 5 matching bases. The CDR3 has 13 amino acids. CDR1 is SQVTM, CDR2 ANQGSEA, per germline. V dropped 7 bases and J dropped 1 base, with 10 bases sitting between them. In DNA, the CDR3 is TGCAGCGGCCGGGGTCGGAACACCGGGGAGCTGTTTTTT. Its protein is CSGRGRNTGELFF.

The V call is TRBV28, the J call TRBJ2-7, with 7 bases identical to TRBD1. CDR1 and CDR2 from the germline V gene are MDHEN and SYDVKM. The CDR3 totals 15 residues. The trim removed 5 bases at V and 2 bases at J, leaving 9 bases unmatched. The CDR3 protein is CASSEQGFITYEQYF. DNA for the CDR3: TGTGCCAGCAGTGAACAGGGGTTTATCACCTACGAGCAGTACTTC. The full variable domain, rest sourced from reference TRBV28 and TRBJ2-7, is DVKVTQSSRYLVKRTGEKVFLECVQDMDHENMFWYRQDPGLGLRLIYFSYDVKMKEKGDIPEGYSVSREKKERFSLILESASTNQTSMYLCASSEQGFITYEQYFGPGTRLTVT.

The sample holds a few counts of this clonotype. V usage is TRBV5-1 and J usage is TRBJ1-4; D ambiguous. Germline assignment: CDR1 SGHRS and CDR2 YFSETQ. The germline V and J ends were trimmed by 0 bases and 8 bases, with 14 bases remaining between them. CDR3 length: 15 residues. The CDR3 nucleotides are TGCGCCAGCAGCTTGGTGTCGATAAAAAACGAAAAACTGTTTTTT. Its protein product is CASSLVSIKNEKLFF.

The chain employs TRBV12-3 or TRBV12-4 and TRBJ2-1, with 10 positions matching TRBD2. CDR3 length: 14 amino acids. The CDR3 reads CTTSPGLADYEQFF. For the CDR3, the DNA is TGTACCACGAGTCCAGGACTAGCGGACTACGAGCAGTTCTTC.

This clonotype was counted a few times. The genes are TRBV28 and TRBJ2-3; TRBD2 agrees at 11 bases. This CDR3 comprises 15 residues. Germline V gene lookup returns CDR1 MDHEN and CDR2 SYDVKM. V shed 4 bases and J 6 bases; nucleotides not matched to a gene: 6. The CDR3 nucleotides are TGTGCCAGCAGTTCTCCGGGACTAGCGGCGGATACGCAGTATTTT. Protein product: CASSSPGLAADTQYF.